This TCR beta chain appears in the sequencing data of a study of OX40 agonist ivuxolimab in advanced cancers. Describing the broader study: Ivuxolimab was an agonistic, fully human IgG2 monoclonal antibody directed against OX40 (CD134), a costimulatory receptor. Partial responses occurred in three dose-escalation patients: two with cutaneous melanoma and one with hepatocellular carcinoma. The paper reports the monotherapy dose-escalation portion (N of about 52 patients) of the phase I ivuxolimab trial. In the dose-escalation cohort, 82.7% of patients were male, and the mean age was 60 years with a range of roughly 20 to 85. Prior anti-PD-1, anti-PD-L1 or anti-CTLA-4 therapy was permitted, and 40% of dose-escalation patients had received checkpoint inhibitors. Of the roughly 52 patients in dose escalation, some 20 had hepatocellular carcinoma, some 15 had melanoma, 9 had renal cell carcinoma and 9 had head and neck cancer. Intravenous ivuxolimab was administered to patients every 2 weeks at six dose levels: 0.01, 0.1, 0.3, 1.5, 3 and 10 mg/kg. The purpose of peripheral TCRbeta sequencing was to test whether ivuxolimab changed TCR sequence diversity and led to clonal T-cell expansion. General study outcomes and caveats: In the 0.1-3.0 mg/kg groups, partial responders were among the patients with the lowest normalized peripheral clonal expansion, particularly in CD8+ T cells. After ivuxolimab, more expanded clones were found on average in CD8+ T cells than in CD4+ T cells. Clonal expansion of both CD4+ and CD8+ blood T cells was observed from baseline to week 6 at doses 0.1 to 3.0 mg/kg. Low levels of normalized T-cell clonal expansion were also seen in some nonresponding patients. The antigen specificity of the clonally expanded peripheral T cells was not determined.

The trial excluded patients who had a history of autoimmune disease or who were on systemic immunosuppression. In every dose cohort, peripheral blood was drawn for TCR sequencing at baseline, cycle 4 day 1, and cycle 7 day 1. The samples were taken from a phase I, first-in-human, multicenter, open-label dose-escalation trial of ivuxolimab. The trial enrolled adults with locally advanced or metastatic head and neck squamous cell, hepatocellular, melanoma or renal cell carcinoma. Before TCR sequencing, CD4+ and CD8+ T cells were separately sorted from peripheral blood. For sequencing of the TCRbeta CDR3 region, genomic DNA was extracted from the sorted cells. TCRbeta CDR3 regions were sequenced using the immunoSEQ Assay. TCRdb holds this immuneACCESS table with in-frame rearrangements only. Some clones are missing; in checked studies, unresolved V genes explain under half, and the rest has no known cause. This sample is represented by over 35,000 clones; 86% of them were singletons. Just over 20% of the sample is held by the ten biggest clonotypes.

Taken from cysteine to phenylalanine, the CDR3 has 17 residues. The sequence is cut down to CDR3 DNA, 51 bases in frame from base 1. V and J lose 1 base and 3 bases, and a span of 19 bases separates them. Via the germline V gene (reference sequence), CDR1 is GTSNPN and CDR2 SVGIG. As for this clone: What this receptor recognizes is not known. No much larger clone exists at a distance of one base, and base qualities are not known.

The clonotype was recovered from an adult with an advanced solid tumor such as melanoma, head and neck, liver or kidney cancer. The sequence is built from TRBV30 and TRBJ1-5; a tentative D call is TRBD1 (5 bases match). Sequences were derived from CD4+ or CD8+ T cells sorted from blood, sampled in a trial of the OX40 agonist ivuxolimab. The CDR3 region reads CAWSAMGRLGLNQPQHF. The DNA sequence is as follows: TGTGCCTGGAGTGCAATGGGACGTCTAGGGCTCAATCAGCCCCAGCATTTT. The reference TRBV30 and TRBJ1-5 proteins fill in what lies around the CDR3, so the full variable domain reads SQTIHQWPATLVQPVGSPLSLECTVEGTSNPNLYWYRQAAGRGLQLLFYSVGIGQISSEVPQNLSASRPQDRQFILSSKKLLLSDSGFYLCAWSAMGRLGLNQPQHFGDGTRLSIL.